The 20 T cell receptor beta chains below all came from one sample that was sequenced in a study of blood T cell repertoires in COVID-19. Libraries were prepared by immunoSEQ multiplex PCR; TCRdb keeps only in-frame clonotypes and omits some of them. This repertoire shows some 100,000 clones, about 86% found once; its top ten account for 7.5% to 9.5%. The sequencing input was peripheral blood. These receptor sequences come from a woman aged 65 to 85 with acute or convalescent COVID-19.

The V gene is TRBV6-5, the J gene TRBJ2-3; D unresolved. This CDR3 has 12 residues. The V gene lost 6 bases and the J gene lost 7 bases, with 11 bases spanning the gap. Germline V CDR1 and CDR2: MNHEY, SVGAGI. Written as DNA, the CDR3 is TGTGCCAGCAGAGCAGGCAGTCATACGCAGTATTTT. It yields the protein CASRAGSHTQYF.

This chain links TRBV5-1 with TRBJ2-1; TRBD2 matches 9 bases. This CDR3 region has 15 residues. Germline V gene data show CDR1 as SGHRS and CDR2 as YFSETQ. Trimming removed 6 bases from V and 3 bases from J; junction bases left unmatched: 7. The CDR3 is CASTSAGGSYNEQFF. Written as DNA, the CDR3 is TGCGCCAGCACCTCAGCGGGAGGCAGCTACAATGAGCAGTTCTTC.

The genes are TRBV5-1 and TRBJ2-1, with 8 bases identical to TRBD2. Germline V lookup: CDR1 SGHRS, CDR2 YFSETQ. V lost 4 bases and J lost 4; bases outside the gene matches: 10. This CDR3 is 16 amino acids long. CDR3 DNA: TGCGCCAGCAGCGTGAAAGCCGGGACTAGATACAATGAGCAGTTCTTC. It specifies CASSVKAGTRYNEQFF.

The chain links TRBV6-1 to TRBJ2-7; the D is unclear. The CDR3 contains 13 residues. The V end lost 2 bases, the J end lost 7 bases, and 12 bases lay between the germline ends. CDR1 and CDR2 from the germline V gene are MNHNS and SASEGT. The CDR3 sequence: CASSEISRREQYF. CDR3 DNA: TGTGCCAGCAGTGAAATTAGCCGCCGGGAGCAGTACTTC.

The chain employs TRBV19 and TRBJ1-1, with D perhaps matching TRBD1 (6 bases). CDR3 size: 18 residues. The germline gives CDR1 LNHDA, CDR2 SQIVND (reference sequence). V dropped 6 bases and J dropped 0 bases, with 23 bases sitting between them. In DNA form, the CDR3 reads TGTGCCAGTAGCCATTATACAGGGACCACTCAAATGAACACTGAAGCTTTCTTT. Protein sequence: CASSHYTGTTQMNTEAFF.

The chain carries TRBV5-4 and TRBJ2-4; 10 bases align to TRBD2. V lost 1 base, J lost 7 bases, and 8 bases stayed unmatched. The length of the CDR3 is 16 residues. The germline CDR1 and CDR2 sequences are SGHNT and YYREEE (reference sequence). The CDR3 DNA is TGTGCCAGCAGCTTGTCAGCGGGAGGGGGTAAGAACATTCAGTACTTC. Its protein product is CASSLSAGGGKNIQYF.

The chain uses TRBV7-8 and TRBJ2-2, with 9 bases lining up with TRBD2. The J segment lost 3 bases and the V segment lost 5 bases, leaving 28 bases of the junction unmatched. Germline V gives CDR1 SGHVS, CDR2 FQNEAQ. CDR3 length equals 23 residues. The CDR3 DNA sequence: TGTGCCAGCAGCCTACGACAGCGGGAGGCCGAAGGAGGACAGGAGGCGGACACCGGGGAGCTGTTTTTT. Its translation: CASSLRQREAEGGQEADTGELFF.

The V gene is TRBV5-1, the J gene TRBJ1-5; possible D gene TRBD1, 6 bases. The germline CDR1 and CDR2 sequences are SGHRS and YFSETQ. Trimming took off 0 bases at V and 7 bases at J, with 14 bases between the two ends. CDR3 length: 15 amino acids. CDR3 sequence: CASSLAPGEGQPQHF. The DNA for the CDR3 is TGCGCCAGCAGCTTGGCTCCAGGGGAAGGCCAGCCCCAGCATTTT. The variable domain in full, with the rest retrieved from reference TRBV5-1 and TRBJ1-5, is KAGVTQTPRYLIKTRGQQVTLSCSPISGHRSVSWYQQTPGQGLQFLFEYFSETQRNKGNFPGRFSGRQFSNSRSEMNVSTLELGDSALYLCASSLAPGEGQPQHFGDGTRLSIL.

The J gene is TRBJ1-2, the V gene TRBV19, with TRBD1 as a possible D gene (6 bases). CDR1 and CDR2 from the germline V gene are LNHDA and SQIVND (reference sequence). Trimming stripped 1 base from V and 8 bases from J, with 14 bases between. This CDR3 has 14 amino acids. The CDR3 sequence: CASSIGGPSLGYTF. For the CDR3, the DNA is TGTGCCAGTAGTATAGGGGGGCCTTCACTCGGCTACACCTTC.

CDR3 sequence (DNA): TGTGCCAGCAGCTTAGGCCTCCGTCAGGAGCAGTACTTC. It specifies CASSLGLRQEQYF. The chain recombines TRBV11-2 with TRBJ2-7; D is undetermined. V dropped 1 base and J dropped 7 bases, with 11 bases sitting between them. CDR1 is SGHAT, CDR2 FQNNGV, per germline. The CDR3 runs to 13 residues.

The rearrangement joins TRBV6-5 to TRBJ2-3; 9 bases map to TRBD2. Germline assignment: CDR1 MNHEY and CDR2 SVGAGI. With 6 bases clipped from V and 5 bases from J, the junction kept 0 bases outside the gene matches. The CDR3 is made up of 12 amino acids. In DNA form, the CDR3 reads TGTGCCAGCAGGACTAGCGGAGATACGCAGTATTTT. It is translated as CASRTSGDTQYF.

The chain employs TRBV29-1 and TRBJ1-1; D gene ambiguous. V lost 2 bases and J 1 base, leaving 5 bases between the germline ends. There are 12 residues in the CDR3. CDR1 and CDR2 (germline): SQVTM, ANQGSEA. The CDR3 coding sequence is TGCAGCGTTGAACAGGAGAACACTGAAGCTTTCTTT. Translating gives CSVEQENTEAFF.

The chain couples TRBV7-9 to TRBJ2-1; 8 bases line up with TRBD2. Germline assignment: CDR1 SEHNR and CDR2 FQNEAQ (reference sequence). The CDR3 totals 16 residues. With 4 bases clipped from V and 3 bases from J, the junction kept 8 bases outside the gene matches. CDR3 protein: CASSSQAGEYYNEQFF. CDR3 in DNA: TGTGCCAGCAGCTCCCAAGCGGGGGAATACTACAATGAGCAGTTCTTC.

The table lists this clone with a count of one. The CDR3 DNA reads TGTGCCAGCAGTTACCAGGAGGGGACCTACGAGCAGTACTTC. It encodes CASSYQEGTYEQYF. The chain combines TRBV6-6 with TRBJ2-7, with D perhaps matching TRBD2 (6 bases). V was clipped by 2 bases and J by 2 bases, with 10 bases between them. The CDR3 extends over 14 amino acids. Germline V gives CDR1 MNHNY, CDR2 SVGAGI (reference sequence).

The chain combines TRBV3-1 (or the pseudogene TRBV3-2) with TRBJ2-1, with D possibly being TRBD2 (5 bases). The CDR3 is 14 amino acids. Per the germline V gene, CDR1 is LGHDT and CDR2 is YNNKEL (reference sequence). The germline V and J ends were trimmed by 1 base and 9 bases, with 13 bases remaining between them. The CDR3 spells CASSQVLAYGEQFF. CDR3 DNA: TGTGCCAGCAGCCAAGTGCTAGCCTACGGTGAGCAGTTCTTC.

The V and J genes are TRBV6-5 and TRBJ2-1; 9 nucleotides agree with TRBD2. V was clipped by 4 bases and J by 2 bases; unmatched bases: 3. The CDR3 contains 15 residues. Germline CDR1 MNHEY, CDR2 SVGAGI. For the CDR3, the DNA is TGTGCCAGCAGTTTCGGACTAGCGACCTACAATGAGCAGTTCTTC. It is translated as CASSFGLATYNEQFF.

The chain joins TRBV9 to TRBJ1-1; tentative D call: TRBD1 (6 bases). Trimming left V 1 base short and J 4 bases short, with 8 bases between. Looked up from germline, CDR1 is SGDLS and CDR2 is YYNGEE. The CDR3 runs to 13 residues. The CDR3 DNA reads TGTGCCAGCAGCGTATTGGGGGCCACTGAAGCTTTCTTT. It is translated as CASSVLGATEAFF.

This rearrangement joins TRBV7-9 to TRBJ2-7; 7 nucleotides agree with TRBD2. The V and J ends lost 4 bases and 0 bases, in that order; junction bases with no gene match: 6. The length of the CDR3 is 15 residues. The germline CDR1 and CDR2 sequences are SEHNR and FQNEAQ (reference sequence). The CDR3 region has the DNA TGTGCCAGCAGCTCACTGAGGACTAGCTCCTACGAGCAGTACTTC. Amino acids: CASSSLRTSSYEQYF.

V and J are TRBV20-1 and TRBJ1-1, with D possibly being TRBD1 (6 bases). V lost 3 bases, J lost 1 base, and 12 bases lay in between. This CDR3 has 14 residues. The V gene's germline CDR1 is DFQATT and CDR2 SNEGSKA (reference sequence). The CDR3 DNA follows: TGCAGTGCTAGTCTGCAGGGGAGGAACACTGAAGCTTTCTTT. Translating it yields CSASLQGRNTEAFF.

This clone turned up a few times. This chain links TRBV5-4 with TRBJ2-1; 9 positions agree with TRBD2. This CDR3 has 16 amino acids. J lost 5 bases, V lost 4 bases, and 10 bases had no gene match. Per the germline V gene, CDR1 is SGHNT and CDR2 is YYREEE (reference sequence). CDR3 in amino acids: CASSSQTGLANNEQFF. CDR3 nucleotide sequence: TGTGCCAGCAGCAGCCAGACGGGACTAGCTAACAATGAGCAGTTCTTC.